This TCR beta chain was identified in a study of T-cell reconstitution after alpha-beta-depleted transplantation in children. Whole-study findings and limits: Expanded graft clones numbering several hundred reportedly gave rise to alpha-beta T cells about two months after transplant. Newly generated T cells supplied most T-cell counts and diversity one year post-transplant. Elevated TCRbeta diversity at day 60 was traced, in some patients, to surviving recipient T cells and thymic progenitors.

The library targeted TCRbeta and was prepared with unique molecular identifiers. MiXCR, run by TCRdb on the PCR reads, gives a single entry per CDR3 protein. The sample contains around 600,000 distinct CDR3 sequences, around 23% of which appear only once. CDR3 length: 14 amino acids. Germline V gene sequence: CDR1 MNHEY, CDR2 SMNVEV (reference sequence). V was cut by 8 bases and J by 9 bases, with 17 bases left in between. This clonotype was detected ten times or more. Antigen specificity is unknown. The rearrangement uses TRBV27 and TRBJ1-6; possible D gene TRBD1, 6 bases. This receptor was taken from a boy under two years old who had a stem cell transplant for acute myeloid leukemia, so the T cells may come from the graft donor. This specimen was PBMCs, mostly from graft donor cells, taken 360 days after TCRalphabeta/CD19-depleted stem cell transplant. CDR3 protein: CASGMTGVSSPLHF. CDR3 nucleotides: TGTGCCAGCGGAATGACAGGAGTGAGTTCACCCCTCCACTTT.